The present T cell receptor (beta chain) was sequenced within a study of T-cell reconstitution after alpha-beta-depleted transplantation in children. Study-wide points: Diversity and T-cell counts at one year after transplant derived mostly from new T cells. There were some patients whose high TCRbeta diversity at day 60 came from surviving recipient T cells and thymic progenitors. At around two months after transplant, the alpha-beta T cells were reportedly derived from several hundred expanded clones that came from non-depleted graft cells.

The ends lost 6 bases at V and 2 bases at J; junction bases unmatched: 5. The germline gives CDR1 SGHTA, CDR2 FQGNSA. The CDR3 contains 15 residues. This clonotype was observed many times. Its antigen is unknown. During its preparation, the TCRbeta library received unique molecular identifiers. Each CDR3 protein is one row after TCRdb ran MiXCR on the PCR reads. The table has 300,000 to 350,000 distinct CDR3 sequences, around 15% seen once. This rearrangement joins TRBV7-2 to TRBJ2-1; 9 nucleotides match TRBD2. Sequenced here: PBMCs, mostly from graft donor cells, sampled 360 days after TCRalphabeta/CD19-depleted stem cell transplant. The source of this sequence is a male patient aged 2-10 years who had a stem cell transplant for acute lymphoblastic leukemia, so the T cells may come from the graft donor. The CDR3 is CASSLWTSAYNEQFF. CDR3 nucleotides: TGTGCCAGCAGTCTTTGGACTAGCGCCTACAATGAGCAGTTCTTC.